This T cell receptor (beta chain) was obtained from a study of cytomegalovirus exposure and HLA in healthy donors. General study findings and limits: Investigators reported around 150 TCR beta chains as tied to cytomegalovirus.

This CDR3 comprises 17 residues. V lost 5 bases, J lost 0 bases, and 19 bases lay in between. Germline V lookup: CDR1 SGHTA, CDR2 FQGNSA. Worth noting for this clone: The antigen remains unidentified.

It was with 60 Vbeta and 13 Jbeta primers that the PCR ran. Using immunoSEQ multiplex PCR, the repertoire was profiled, and TCRdb retains in-frame clones only, with some absent. The sample contains about 77,000 clones, about 84% of which appear only once. The receptor was derived from a man aged 35-49 years in good health and CMV-seronegative. The sequenced sample consisted of PBMCs. This sequence joins TRBV7-2 and TRBJ1-1; the D is unclear. The CDR3 DNA reads TGTGCCAGCAGCCAACCCCTAGCCGACGGGGTGAACACTGAAGCTTTCTTT. The encoded protein is CASSQPLADGVNTEAFF. The variable domain in full, completed from reference TRBV7-2 and TRBJ1-1, reads GAGVSQSPSNKVTEKGKDVELRCDPISGHTALYWYRQSLGQGLEFLIYFQGNSAPDKSGLPSDRFSAERTGGSVSTLTIQRTQQEDSAVYLCASSQPLADGVNTEAFFGQGTRLTVV.